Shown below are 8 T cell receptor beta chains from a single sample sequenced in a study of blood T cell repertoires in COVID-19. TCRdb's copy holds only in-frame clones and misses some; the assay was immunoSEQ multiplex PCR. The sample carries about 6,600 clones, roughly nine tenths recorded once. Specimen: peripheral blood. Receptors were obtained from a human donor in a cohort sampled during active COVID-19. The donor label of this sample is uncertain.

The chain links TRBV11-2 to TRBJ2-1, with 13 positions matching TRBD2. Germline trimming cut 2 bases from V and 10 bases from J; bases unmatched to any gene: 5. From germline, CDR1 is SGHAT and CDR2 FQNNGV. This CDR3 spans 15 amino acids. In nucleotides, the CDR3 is TGTGCCAGCAGCTTATGGACTAGCGGGAGAGGCGAGCAGTTCTTC. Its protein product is CASSLWTSGRGEQFF. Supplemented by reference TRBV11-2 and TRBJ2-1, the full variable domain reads EAGVAQSPRYKIIEKRQSVAFWCNPISGHATLYWYQQILGQGPKLLIQFQNNGVVDDSQLPKDRFSAERLKGVDSTLKIQPAKLEDSAVYLCASSLWTSGRGEQFFGPGTRLTVL.

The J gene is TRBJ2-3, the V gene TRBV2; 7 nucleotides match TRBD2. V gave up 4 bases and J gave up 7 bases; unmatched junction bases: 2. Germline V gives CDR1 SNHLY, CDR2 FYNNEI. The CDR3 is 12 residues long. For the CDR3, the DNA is TGTGCCAGCAGTGTGGGACTAAATACGCAGTATTTT. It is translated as CASSVGLNTQYF.

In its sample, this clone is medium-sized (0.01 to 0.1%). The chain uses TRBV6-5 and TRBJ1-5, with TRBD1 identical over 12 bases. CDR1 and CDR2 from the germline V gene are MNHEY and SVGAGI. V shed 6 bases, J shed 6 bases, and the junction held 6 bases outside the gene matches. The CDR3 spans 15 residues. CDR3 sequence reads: CASRSGTGGSQPQHF. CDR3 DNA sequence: TGTGCCAGCAGATCCGGGACAGGGGGCAGTCAGCCCCAGCATTTT.

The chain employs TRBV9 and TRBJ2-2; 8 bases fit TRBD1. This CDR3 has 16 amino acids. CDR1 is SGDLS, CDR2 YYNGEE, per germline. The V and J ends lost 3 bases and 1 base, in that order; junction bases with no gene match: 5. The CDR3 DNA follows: TGTGCCAGCAGCGCAGCCGGGACAGGGAACACCGGGGAGCTGTTTTTT. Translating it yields CASSAAGTGNTGELFF. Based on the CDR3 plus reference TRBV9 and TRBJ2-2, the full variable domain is DSGVTQTPKHLITATGQRVTLRCSPRSGDLSVYWYQQSLDQGLQFLIQYYNGEERAKGNILERFSAQQFPDLHSELNLSSLELGDSALYFCASSAAGTGNTGELFFGEGSRLTVL.

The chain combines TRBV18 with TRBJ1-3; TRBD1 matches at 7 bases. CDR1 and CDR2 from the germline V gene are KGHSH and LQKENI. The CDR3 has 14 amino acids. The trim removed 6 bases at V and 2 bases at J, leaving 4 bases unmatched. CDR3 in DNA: TGTGCCAGCTCTCAGGGGGGCACTGGAAACACCATATATTTT. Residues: CASSQGGTGNTIYF.

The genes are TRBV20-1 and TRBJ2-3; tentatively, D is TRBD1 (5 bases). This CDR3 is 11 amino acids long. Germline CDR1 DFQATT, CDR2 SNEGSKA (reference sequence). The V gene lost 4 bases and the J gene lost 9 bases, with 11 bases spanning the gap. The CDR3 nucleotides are TGCAGTGCTAAAGGGGCAGGCACGCAGTATTTT. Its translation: CSAKGAGTQYF.

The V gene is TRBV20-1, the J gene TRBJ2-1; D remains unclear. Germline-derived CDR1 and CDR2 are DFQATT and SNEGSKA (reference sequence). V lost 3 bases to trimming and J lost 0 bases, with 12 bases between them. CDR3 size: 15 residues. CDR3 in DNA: TGCAGTGCTAGTGTCCCGGAGAGCTCCTACAATGAGCAGTTCTTC. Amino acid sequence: CSASVPESSYNEQFF.

CDR3 amino acids: CASSQLTRDQETQYF. DNA for the CDR3: TGTGCCAGCAGCCAACTGACACGCGACCAAGAGACCCAGTACTTC. The chain links TRBV5-6 to TRBJ2-5; D is unresolved. The V end lost 4 bases, the J end lost 0 bases, and 13 bases lay between the germline ends. Germline V lookup: CDR1 SGHDT, CDR2 YYEEEE. The CDR3 loop spans 15 amino acids.